These T cell receptor beta chains were read from a single sample in a study of blood T cell repertoires in COVID-19. This table comes from immunoSEQ multiplex PCR, and its TCRdb copy is limited to in-frame clones, with some not included. The data show some 220,000 clones, with approximately 90% seen just once and about 3% held by the top ten. The specimen was PBMCs or T cells enriched from blood (not recorded which). The receptor set was obtained from a woman aged 18-29 years in a cohort exposed to, infected with or recovered from COVID-19 (not recorded which). The CDR3 runs from the conserved cysteine through the conserved F or W. D genes are given only for firm matches. Clone sizes are given selectively: once, few, many, or a class where the clone is expanded.

clone_size	d_call	j_call	v_call	cdr3_nt	cdr3_aa
-	TRBD1	TRBJ1-1	TRBV9	TGTGCCAGCAGCTCCCGGACAGGGGATAGGGACACTGAAGCTTTCTTT	CASSSRTGDRDTEAFF
-	TRBD1	TRBJ1-4	TRBV28	TGTGCCAGCAGCCTCCCCGGACAGGCCCATAATGAAAAACTGTTTTTT	CASSLPGQAHNEKLFF
-	TRBD2	TRBJ2-5	TRBV24-1	TGTGCCACCAGTGAACCCGGACTAGTGGGGGAGACCCAGTACTTC	CATSEPGLVGETQYF
-	TRBD2	TRBJ2-7	TRBV15	TGTGCCACCAGCAGAGCTAGCGGGAATTTTAAATCCTACGAGCAGTACTTC	CATSRASGNFKSYEQYF
-	TRBD1	TRBJ2-5	TRBV7-8	TGTGCCAGCAGCTTGTACAGGGGGAGAGAGACCCAGTACTTC	CASSLYRGRETQYF
-	TRBD2	TRBJ2-3	TRBV7-3	TGTGCCAGCAGCCCGCTGGCTAGCGGGGGGGCCGATACGCAGTATTTT	CASSPLASGGADTQYF
-	TRBD1	TRBJ1-2	TRBV20-1	TGCAGTGCTAGTGGCGGTACAGGGGCGCGAAGATATGGCTACACCTTC	CSASGGTGARRYGYTF
-	-	TRBJ1-4	TRBV27	TGTGCCAGCAGAGACTTCGGACAGACCAGCGAAAAACTGTTTTTT	CASRDFGQTSEKLFF
-	TRBD1	TRBJ2-2	TRBV28	TGTGCCAGCAAACCCTCGGGGACAGTTCGGACCGGGGAGCTGTTTTTT	CASKPSGTVRTGELFF
-	-	TRBJ2-7	TRBV7-8	TGTGCCAGCAGCTTAGTATCCGGGGTGGTCTACGAGCAGTACTTC	CASSLVSGVVYEQYF
-	-	TRBJ2-5	TRBV5-1	TGCGCCAGCAGCCCGGGGCGGGGGCCAGAGACCCAGTACTTC	CASSPGRGPETQYF
once	-	TRBJ1-5	TRBV18	TGTGCCAGCTCACCCAGAGGGTTGGATCAGCCCCAGCATTTT	CASSPRGLDQPQHF
-	-	TRBJ1-2	TRBV19	TGTGCCAGTAGTATGTCCGGGATCAGCTATGGCTACACCTTC	CASSMSGISYGYTF
-	-	TRBJ1-3	TRBV9	TGTGCCAGCAGCGGCAGTTCTGGAAACACCATATATTTT	CASSGSSGNTIYF
few	-	TRBJ1-1	TRBV25-1	TGTGCCATCCCAGGGGTGAACACTGAAGCTTTCTTT	CAIPGVNTEAFF
-	-	TRBJ1-1	TRBV5-6	TGTGCCAGCAGGTACCGGACAGCTCTTAGGGAGGCTTTCTTT	CASRYRTALREAFF
-	-	TRBJ1-4	TRBV9	TGTGCCAGCAGCGTCCAGGGTGGCAATGAAAAACTGTTTTTT	CASSVQGGNEKLFF
-	-	TRBJ1-5	TRBV11-2	TGTGCCAGCAGCCAGGGAGGGGGTGATCAGCCCCAGCATTTT	CASSQGGGDQPQHF
-	TRBD1	TRBJ2-2	TRBV11-2	TGTGCCAGCAGCTTAATAAGGGGGCCCACCGGGGAGCTGTTTTTT	CASSLIRGPTGELFF
-	TRBD2	TRBJ2-6	TRBV18	TGTGCCAGCTCGTCGCTAGCGGGAGATCTTCACTCTGGGGCCAACGTCCTGACTTTC	CASSSLAGDLHSGANVLTF
-	-	TRBJ2-7	TRBV28	TGTGCCAGCAGTTTTTCACAGCTGGCTTCCTACGAGCAGTACTTC	CASSFSQLASYEQYF
few	-	TRBJ1-2	TRBV24-1	TGTGCCACCAGTGATTCCCGCGGGGAGGACAACTATGGCTACACCTTC	CATSDSRGEDNYGYTF
-	TRBD1	TRBJ1-5	TRBV5-1	TGCGCCAGCTCCCCCGGACAGGGGTTGGGTCAGCCCCAGCATTTT	CASSPGQGLGQPQHF